Reported below is one T cell receptor beta chain. V was clipped by 6 bases and J by 6 bases; unmatched bases: 9. The length of the CDR3 is 14 residues. Per the germline V gene, CDR1 is LGHDT and CDR2 is YNNKEL (reference sequence). Clones were read by immunoSEQ multiplex PCR, and TCRdb kept only the in-frame ones, dropping some. Of 100,000 to 150,000 clones in the sample, 89% were seen once. The data derive from a study of T cell responses to AZD1222 COVID-19 vaccine. The sequence came from an adult in good health. The chain uses TRBV3-1 (or the pseudogene TRBV3-2) and TRBJ2-3; 7 nucleotides line up with TRBD2. Sequencing was performed on peripheral blood, taken on day 0 of AZD1222 vaccination. Here the CDR3 reads CASSHLAERDTQYF. Here the CDR3 DNA reads TGTGCCAGCAGTCACCTAGCGGAGAGGGATACGCAGTATTTT.